A single sample gave rise to the 31 T cell receptor beta chains below, sequenced in a study of radiation and T cells in renal cell carcinoma. Time point denoted: blood 4 weeks post-SBRT, at nephrectomy. Treatment denoted: 15 Gy SBRT to primary tumor, nephrectomy 4 weeks later. Profiled with immunoSEQ multiplex PCR; TCRdb holds only in-frame clones, not every one. The repertoire holds some 150,000 clones, with roughly 90% as singletons. The source material was blood, sampled from a patient whose treatment included radiotherapy and nephrectomy. The receptors originated from a woman between 45 and 65 years old with renal cell carcinoma.

The chain carries TRBV10-2 and TRBJ1-3; D ambiguous. The V gene's germline CDR1 is WSHSY and CDR2 SAAADI. Trimming left V 6 bases short and J 3 bases short, with 15 bases between. The CDR3 contains 15 residues. The CDR3 is CASSAQAESGNTIYF. The CDR3 DNA reads as TGCGCCAGCAGCGCTCAGGCTGAAAGTGGAAACACCATATATTTT.

This chain connects TRBV7-2 to TRBJ2-1; D is perhaps TRBD2 (5 bases). Trimming left V 1 base short and J 5 bases short, with 9 bases between. This CDR3 spans 14 amino acids. CDR1 and CDR2 from the germline V gene are SGHTA and FQGNSA. CDR3 sequence: CASSLDPSNNEQFF. CDR3 coding DNA: TGTGCCAGCAGCTTAGATCCTAGCAACAATGAGCAGTTCTTC.

The table lists this clone with a count of one. The J gene is TRBJ1-1, the V gene TRBV7-2, with TRBD1 matching 9 bases. With V trimmed by 6 bases and J by 4 bases, 6 bases remained unmatched. The CDR3 runs to 14 residues. The germline V gene has CDR1 SGHTA and CDR2 FQGNSA. The CDR3 spells CASSLQGAGTEAFF. The CDR3, as DNA: TGTGCCAGCAGTTTACAGGGGGCGGGCACTGAAGCTTTCTTT.

Regarding this clone: This sample also contains other DNA sequences that code for the same CDR3. This sequence joins TRBV19 and TRBJ2-1; no clear D. Germline loops: CDR1 LNHDA, CDR2 SQIVND (reference sequence). Trimming shortened V by 1 base and J by 3 bases, and 1 base separated the two germline ends. The CDR3 consists of 12 residues. The CDR3 nucleotides are TGTGCCAGTAGTATAGGCTACAATGAGCAGTTCTTC. Translated, it gives CASSIGYNEQFF.

V usage is TRBV21-1 and J usage is TRBJ1-4; no check of the table's D call, TRBD1, against the DNA was made. TRBV21-1 counts as a pseudogene. This CDR3 is built from 14 residues. CDR3 DNA sequence: TGTGCCAGCAGCAATGACAGGGGAGGAGAAAAACTGTTTTTT. Translation: CASSNDRGGEKLFF.

The chain joins TRBV6-5 to TRBJ2-5; D is possibly TRBD2 (7 bases). The germline gives CDR1 MNHEY, CDR2 SVGAGI. V dropped 7 bases and J dropped 1 base, with 10 bases sitting between them. The CDR3 contains 13 residues. This CDR3 reads CASKRDIQETQYF. The CDR3 DNA reads as TGTGCCAGCAAGCGGGACATCCAAGAGACCCAGTACTTC.

CDR3 bases: TGTGCCAGTAGTTCCTGGACGGACTCCTACGAGCAGTACTTC. Protein product: CASSSWTDSYEQYF. V is TRBV19 and J is TRBJ2-7; no clear D gene. CDR3 length: 14 residues. The germline gives CDR1 LNHDA, CDR2 SQIVND (reference sequence). The V end was cut by 5 bases, the J end by 0 bases, with 11 bases between.

The rearrangement links TRBV7-9 to TRBJ1-6; D remains unclear. Trimming left V 1 base short and J 5 bases short, with 12 bases between. CDR1 is SEHNR, CDR2 FQNEAQ, per germline (reference sequence). The CDR3 loop spans 16 amino acids. CDR3 in DNA: TGTGCCAGCAGCTTAGTTTTGCCAGGAGATAATTCACCCCTCCACTTT. Amino acid sequence: CASSLVLPGDNSPLHF.

This clone has only one observation. The chain links TRBV18 to TRBJ1-2, with D unresolved. The CDR3 totals 16 residues. V was pared by 4 bases and J by 0 bases, with 15 bases between. The germline gives CDR1 KGHSH, CDR2 LQKENI. CDR3 nucleotides: TGTGCCAGCTCACTCCAACAGCCTCAAGCTAACTATGGCTACACCTTC. Translated, it gives CASSLQQPQANYGYTF.

The chain has TRBV7-9 and TRBJ1-1, with D perhaps matching TRBD1 (6 bases). Germline V gene data show CDR1 as SEHNR and CDR2 as FQNEAQ (reference sequence). This CDR3 contains 15 residues. V lost 2 bases and J 2 bases, leaving 12 bases between the germline ends. The CDR3 coding sequence is TGTGCCAGCAGCTTAAAACAGGACAGCAACACTGAAGCTTTCTTT. As protein: CASSLKQDSNTEAFF.

V usage is TRBV5-1 and J usage is TRBJ1-2; TRBD1 is a possible D gene (5 bases). The germline V gene has CDR1 SGHRS and CDR2 YFSETQ. The CDR3 runs 14 residues. The V end was cut by 5 bases, the J end by 1 base, with 12 bases between. The CDR3 sequence is CASSPRQLNYGYTF. CDR3 sequence (DNA): TGCGCCAGCAGTCCCCGACAGCTTAACTATGGCTACACCTTC.

The chain joins TRBV5-1 to TRBJ2-1, with TRBD1 matching over 10 bases. This CDR3 region has 14 residues. CDR1 and CDR2 (germline): SGHRS, YFSETQ. Trimming took 3 bases from V and 6 from J; bases not matched to a gene: 3. CDR3 nucleotides: TGCGCCAGCAGCTGGGGACAGGGGAGCAATGAGCAGTTCTTC. This codes for CASSWGQGSNEQFF.

V gene TRBV5-4 combines with J gene TRBJ2-7, with 7 bases lining up with TRBD1. With 0 bases clipped from V and 10 bases from J, the junction kept 7 bases outside the gene matches. Germline V lookup: CDR1 SGHNT, CDR2 YYREEE (reference sequence). The CDR3 is made up of 13 amino acids. The CDR3 DNA reads TGTGCCAGCAGCTTGGGGCAGGGGGAACCCCAGTACTTC. Protein product: CASSLGQGEPQYF.

The chain uses TRBV27 and TRBJ1-2, with D hard to call. This CDR3 region has 13 residues. V lost 3 bases, J lost 1 base, and 6 bases lay in between. Germline assignment: CDR1 MNHEY and CDR2 SMNVEV (reference sequence). CDR3 residues: CASSFGGNYGYTF. The CDR3 nucleotides are TGTGCCAGCAGTTTTGGCGGTAACTATGGCTACACCTTC.

The chain uses TRBV5-1 and TRBJ1-6; D possibly corresponds to TRBD1 (5 bases). Germline assignment: CDR1 SGHRS and CDR2 YFSETQ. The CDR3 is 15 amino acids. Trimming removed 4 bases at V and 4 bases at J, with 12 bases between. In nucleotides, the CDR3 is TGCGCCAGCAGCCTCCGGGACGGTTATAATTCACCCCTCCACTTT. Protein: CASSLRDGYNSPLHF.

This chain uses TRBV7-3 with TRBJ2-2, with no clear D. Trimming cost V 1 base and J 3 bases, with 6 bases left between them. CDR1 is SGHTA and CDR2 is FQGTGA in the germline V gene. The CDR3 is made up of 14 amino acids. The CDR3 DNA is TGTGCCAGCAGCTTAAGGGTGCACACCGGGGAGCTGTTTTTT. Translating gives CASSLRVHTGELFF.

This clone was counted between two and nine times. The rearrangement links TRBV28 to TRBJ1-1; D is unclear. This CDR3 contains 13 residues. Looked up from germline, CDR1 is MDHEN and CDR2 is SYDVKM. The V and J ends lost 6 bases and 0 bases respectively, with 8 bases between them. CDR3 sequence reads: CASRSSLNTEAFF. As DNA, the CDR3 is TGTGCCAGCAGGTCGTCCTTGAACACTGAAGCTTTCTTT.

The rearrangement uses TRBV6-6 and TRBJ2-7; 7 bases align to TRBD1. The CDR3 covers 12 residues. Germline assignment: CDR1 MNHNY and CDR2 SVGAGI (reference sequence). Trimming cost V 4 bases and J 5 bases; bases outside gene matches: 2. Written as DNA, the CDR3 is TGTGCCAGCAGTTCGACAGGGAACGAGCAGTACTTC. Translating gives CASSSTGNEQYF.

The chain couples TRBV28 to TRBJ1-2; D is perhaps TRBD1 (5 bases). V lost 5 bases and J lost 10, with 14 bases in between. The germline gives CDR1 MDHEN, CDR2 SYDVKM. The CDR3 length is 12 residues. This CDR3 is CASSAPGDLYTF. The CDR3 DNA is TGTGCCAGCAGTGCCCCGGGGGATCTCTACACCTTC.

The chain links TRBV5-4 to TRBJ2-6, with 10 bases lining up with TRBD2. V gave up 9 bases and J gave up 0 bases; unmatched junction bases: 9. The CDR3 is made up of 17 amino acids. From germline, CDR1 is SGHNT and CDR2 YYREEE (reference sequence). CDR3 nucleotides: TGTGCCACACAAATAGCGGGAGGCATCTCTGGGGCCAACGTCCTGACTTTC. This translates into CATQIAGGISGANVLTF.

Turning to this clone: The identical CDR3 is also encoded by other nucleotide sequences in the sample. The chain is built from TRBV15 and TRBJ2-3, with a tentative D call TRBD1 (5 bases). V gave up 0 bases and J gave up 1 base, with 5 bases separating them. Germline V gene sequence: CDR1 LNHNV, CDR2 YYDKDF (reference sequence). The CDR3 consists of 14 residues. The CDR3 DNA follows: TGTGCCACCAGCAGAGACAGGGGCACAGATACGCAGTATTTT. Protein product: CATSRDRGTDTQYF.

As concerns this clone: The sample carries other DNA sequences with the same CDR3. The CDR3 loop reads CAISENNEQFF. In DNA, the CDR3 is TGTGCCATCAGTGAGAATAATGAGCAGTTCTTC. The V and J genes are TRBV10-3 and TRBJ2-1; D unresolved. The CDR3 has 11 amino acids. Per germline, CDR1 ENHRY and CDR2 SYGVKD. The V end lost 2 bases, the J end lost 7 bases, and 3 bases lay between the germline ends.

The gene calls are TRBV29-1 and TRBJ1-4, with D unresolved. The CDR3 has 14 amino acids. Germline V gene data show CDR1 as SQVTM and CDR2 as ANQGSEA. V was cut by 4 bases and J by 2 bases, with 11 bases left in between. This CDR3 reads CSVASGLTNEKLFF. DNA of the CDR3: TGCAGCGTTGCTTCCGGGTTGACTAATGAAAAACTGTTTTTT. The entire variable domain, with the rest obtained from reference TRBV29-1 and TRBJ1-4, is as follows: SAVISQKPSRDICQRGTSLTIQCQVDSQVTMMFWYRQQPGQSLTLIATANQGSEATYESGFVIDKFPISRPNLTFSTLTVSNMSPEDSSIYLCSVASGLTNEKLFFGSGTQLSVL.

The V gene is TRBV5-8, the J gene TRBJ1-5; the D gene is possibly TRBD1 (5 bases). CDR3 length: 15 amino acids. The germline V gene has CDR1 SGHTS and CDR2 YDEGEE. The V end was cut by 3 bases, the J end by 5 bases, with 15 bases between. CDR3 sequence reads: CASSSAGLGDQPQHF. CDR3 coding DNA: TGTGCCAGCAGCTCCGCGGGGCTGGGGGATCAGCCCCAGCATTTT.

The gene calls are TRBV27 and TRBJ1-2; D unclear. Deletions cut 3 bases from V and 5 bases from J, with 10 bases between. The germline CDR1 and CDR2 sequences are MNHEY and SMNVEV (reference sequence). The CDR3 contains 13 residues. CDR3 sequence (DNA): TGTGCCAGCAGTTTCCCCCTGACTTATGGCTACACCTTC. Its protein is CASSFPLTYGYTF.

The J gene is TRBJ1-5, the V gene TRBV28, with D maybe TRBD1 (5 bases). The length of the CDR3 is 14 residues. The germline V gene encodes CDR1 MDHEN and CDR2 SYDVKM. Trimming left V 7 bases short and J 0 bases short, with 10 bases between. Here the CDR3 reads CASNPRVSNQPQHF. The CDR3, as DNA: TGTGCCAGCAATCCCAGGGTTAGCAATCAGCCCCAGCATTTT.

V gene TRBV21-1 combines with J gene TRBJ1-2. TRBV21-1 has pseudogene status. CDR3 length: 16 amino acids. CDR3 in DNA: TGTGCCAGCACCATATGTAGGTCCGGGCCCAACTATGGCTACACCTTC. Residues: CASTICRSGPNYGYTF.

This chain uses TRBV2 with TRBJ2-7; TRBD1 matches at 7 bases. The CDR3 has 14 amino acids. Germline lookup yields CDR1 SNHLY and CDR2 FYNNEI. V lost 6 bases, J lost 0 bases, and 5 bases stayed unmatched. The CDR3 nucleotides read TGTGCCAGCAGATCCCAGGGGGTCTCCTACGAGCAGTACTTC. This encodes CASRSQGVSYEQYF.

The chain couples TRBV27 to TRBJ1-1; D is unresolved. V gave up 3 bases and J gave up 1 base, with 9 bases separating them. This CDR3 has 14 residues. Per germline, CDR1 MNHEY and CDR2 SMNVEV (reference sequence). The CDR3 DNA reads TGTGCCAGCAGTTTCTTGACCGAGAACACTGAAGCTTTCTTT. It codes for CASSFLTENTEAFF.

CDR3 in amino acids: CASSLTGDNVEQYF. CDR3 DNA sequence: TGTGCCAGCAGTTTAACGGGGGACAACGTCGAGCAGTACTTC. The chain carries TRBV28 and TRBJ2-7, with D perhaps TRBD1 or TRBD2 (6 bases each). Deletions cut 2 bases from V and 6 bases from J, with 14 bases between. This CDR3 is 14 amino acids long. Germline V gene sequence: CDR1 MDHEN, CDR2 SYDVKM.

The chain carries TRBV15 and TRBJ1-3; 7 bases agree with TRBD1. Trimming removed 7 bases from V and 0 bases from J; junction bases left unmatched: 3. The CDR3 covers 14 residues. Germline CDR1 is LNHNV and CDR2 is YYDKDF (reference sequence). In DNA form, the CDR3 reads TGTGCCACCACCGGACAGGTCTCTGGAAACACCATATATTTT. Protein product: CATTGQVSGNTIYF.